This entry lists 6 T cell receptor beta chains sequenced from one sample in a study of vaccination and CD4 T cells after COVID-19. At the Johns Hopkins FTIC core, DNA taken from cultured CD4+ T cells was sequenced by way of the Oncomine TCR Beta short-read assay. Each CDR3 protein is one row after TCRdb ran MiXCR on the PCR reads. Of 20,000 or so distinct CDR3 sequences in the sample, around 37% were seen once. The antigens for these receptors are not known. The sample's time point: late sampling 161 to 241 days after vaccination in a few convalescent patients. Regarding treatment: roughly 11-day PBMC culture with coronavirus spike peptide pools or control peptides (ViraFEST assay). The material was CD4+ T cells from blood, cultured in vitro, obtained about 7 months after SARS-CoV-2 vaccination. These receptors all stem from a human donor who had recovered from COVID-19.

The chain has TRBV5-4 and TRBJ2-7; D possibly corresponds to TRBD1 (7 bases). Germline V gives CDR1 SGHNT, CDR2 YYREEE (reference sequence). There are 13 residues in the CDR3. Trimming pared 4 bases from V and 3 bases from J, leaving 11 bases between. CDR3 nucleotides: TGTGCCAGCAGCCTCCAGGGGGGCTACGAGCAGTACTTC. Its translation is CASSLQGGYEQYF.

This clonotype has more than one count but fewer than ten. The junction departs from the called germline gene at one end, perhaps through a read error. The V and J genes are TRBV20-1 and TRBJ2-7; 10 positions match TRBD1. The germline gives CDR1 DFQATT, CDR2 SNEGSKA (reference sequence). CDR3 length: 11 amino acids. In nucleotides, the CDR3 is TGCAGTGCTAGTGGTGGGGACAGGGGAGGCTTC. This sequence encodes CSASGGDRGGF.

This clonotype was detected a few times. CDR3 in amino acids: CASSSWTGVDQETQYF. The CDR3 DNA reads as TGTGCCAGTAGTAGCTGGACAGGTGTGGACCAAGAGACCCAGTACTTC. The chain recombines TRBV19 with TRBJ2-5; TRBD1 matches at 7 bases. The ends lost 4 bases at V and 0 bases at J; junction bases unmatched: 8. The CDR3 spans 16 residues. Germline assignment: CDR1 LNHDA and CDR2 SQIVND (reference sequence).

J is TRBJ1-5 and V is TRBV28, with D perhaps matching TRBD1 (6 bases). The CDR3 spans 16 residues. Trimming left V 9 bases short and J 0 bases short, with 18 bases between. CDR1 and CDR2 (germline): MDHEN, SYDVKM. CDR3 bases: TGTGCCAGTAGTAGCCCCGGGGGGCTTAGCAATCAGCCCCAGCATTTT. Amino acids: CASSSPGGLSNQPQHF.

The V call is TRBV7-2, the J call TRBJ2-7; no clear D. With 3 bases removed from V and 0 bases from J, the gap between germline ends came to 12 bases. CDR1 and CDR2 (germline): SGHTA, FQGNSA. This CDR3 contains 15 residues. The CDR3 reads CASSFSSAVSYEQYF. DNA for the CDR3: TGTGCCAGCAGCTTCTCGTCCGCGGTCTCCTACGAGCAGTACTTC.

The rearrangement joins TRBV28 to TRBJ1-1; D is ambiguous. The CDR3 covers 12 residues. V was trimmed by 6 bases and J by 5 bases, leaving 10 bases between them. Looked up from germline, CDR1 is MDHEN and CDR2 is SYDVKM. CDR3 bases: TGTGCCAGCAGGAGGGAGGAGACTGAAGCTTTCTTT. Its translation: CASRREETEAFF.